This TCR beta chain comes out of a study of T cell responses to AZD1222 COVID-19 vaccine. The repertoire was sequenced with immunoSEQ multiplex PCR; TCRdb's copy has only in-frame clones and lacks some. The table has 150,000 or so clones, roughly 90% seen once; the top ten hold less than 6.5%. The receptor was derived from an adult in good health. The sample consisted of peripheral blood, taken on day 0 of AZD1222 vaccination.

CDR3 sequence (DNA): TGCGCCAGCAGCCAAGACCCCTTTGGCGGGGGGGCGTCCTACAATGAGCAGTTCTTC. It is translated as CASSQDPFGGGASYNEQFF. The chain is built from TRBV4-3 and TRBJ2-1, with 9 bases fitting TRBD2. V trimming: 0 bases; J trimming: 1 base; junction bases outside the gene matches: 10. This CDR3 has 19 residues. The germline CDR1 and CDR2 sequences are LGHNA and YSLEER.